This T cell receptor (beta chain) was found in a study of blood T cell repertoires in COVID-19. Study details: Whether acute or convalescent, the COVID-19 samples came from the United States, Italy and Spain. Sample material is recorded as cDNA or gDNA derived from T cells, B-cell-depleted T cells, or PBMCs.

Per the authors' pipeline: For nucleated cells, counts were estimated from reference gene primer amplification. TCRdb's table, derived via immunoSEQ multiplex PCR, lists solely in-frame clones and lacks some. V, J and clone size were drawn from that table, and D and trimming were deduced from the DNA. The data contain some 700,000 clones, about 90% of them singletons. V gave up 5 bases and J gave up 5 bases; unmatched junction bases: 4. Germline V gene sequence: CDR1 SGHRS, CDR2 YFSETQ. The CDR3 length is 13 residues. The chain couples TRBV5-1 to TRBJ2-1; 7 bases line up with TRBD1. Sequencing was carried out using peripheral blood. The clonotype comes from a woman aged 18-29 years with acute or convalescent COVID-19. CDR3 residues: CASSIGQDNEQFF. The CDR3 DNA sequence: TGCGCCAGCAGTATCGGACAGGACAATGAGCAGTTCTTC.